Described below is a single TCR beta chain sequence and its context. The specificity of this receptor is unknown. No base quality information exists; no much larger clone differs at one position. Trimming takes 6 bases off V and 7 bases off J; junction bases not matched to a gene: 5. From the germline V gene, CDR1 is SGHTA and CDR2 is FQGNSA. Reading from cysteine to phenylalanine, the CDR3 counts 14 amino acids. The kept DNA is CDR3 alone, 42 bases in frame from the first base. Libraries came from 5' RACE. This sample was sequenced with an Illumina HiSeq 2500. The second PCR ran for roughly 7 to 11 cycles and used a J-beta primer mix along with a sample-barcoded 5' primer. A template-switch 5' adaptor carrying 12 random nucleotides introduced a unique molecular identifier onto each TCR beta cDNA molecule. Each sample yielded at least 2.5 million CDR3-containing paired-end reads. The Mint cDNA synthesis kit, primed by a TRBC-specific oligonucleotide, was used to synthesize first-strand cDNA from all RNA. After uracil-DNA glycosylase treatment, a first 18-cycle PCR used universal primers M1SS and BC2_uni_R on all cDNA. Processing in the source paper ran as follows. For normalization, 1 million high-quality reads, each with a distinct molecular identifier, were randomly selected from each sample. Instead of being binned into consensus sequences, reads that shared molecular identifiers were thrown out. MiTCR, set to a Q25 quality threshold and the strictest error-elimination algorithm, was used for CDR3 identification, clonotype clustering and error correction. A nonparametric unseen species model using Euler transformation provided a lower-bound estimate of total TCR beta diversity. In TCRdb, the public reads were trimmed at Q25 with fastp and aligned with MiXCR, with productive beta chains retained. Each CDR3 protein appears once, grouped with its most common genes and DNA. These V and J calls derive from TCRdb rather than the authors' analysis. The sample table records about 580,000 distinct CDR3 sequences; under 55% of these occur just once. The biggest ten clones account for 20% to 25% of the sample.

Systemically healthy Caucasian individuals from Russia, some 38 in total and aged roughly 6 to 90 years, were included as donors. Each donor gave ten milliliters of peripheral blood, collected into EDTA-treated Vacutainer tubes. Ficoll-Paque density-gradient centrifugation was used to isolate PBMCs, with at least 6 million obtained per sample. Total RNA was extracted from PBMCs with Trizol reagent, with at least 5 micrograms obtained per sample. The percentages of naive CD45RAhigh/CD27high T cells were determined by flow cytometry on a PBMC aliquot from every donor. The source of the sample is a study of blood T cells in healthy people across ages (dated by TCRdb to between 2015 and 2017). General notes on the study: In model experiments, template switching captured roughly one uniquely barcoded TCR beta cDNA molecule for every two T cells. Age-related changes in TCR beta repertoire diversity were measured in the study by deep sequencing normalized with unique cDNA molecular identifiers. Donors were grouped into four age groups: young (average roughly 17 years), middle-aged (approximately 41), aged (62) and long-lived (82). Two additional independent replicas of 1 million unique cDNA reads from the same blood draw were analyzed for two donors (one aged 18 to 29 and one aged 80 or older). To avoid experimental bias, donors of different ages were randomly spread across the sequencing lanes.

General study outcomes and caveats: The long-lived group showed more naive CD4+ T cells, fewer expanded clones and increased TCR diversity than the aged group, suggesting age selection. Estimates of total diversity from one million sequenced T cells were regarded as lower bounds and underestimates. Because donor CMV infection status was unknown, age-related changes in expanded clonotypes were potentially confounded. A strong correlation was found between observed TCR beta diversity and the percentage of naive T cells measured by flow cytometry. Conclusive comparison of naive and antigen-experienced compartments was prevented by the profiling of bulk unsorted PBMCs. Observed TCR beta diversity per million T cells fell roughly linearly with age, and a significant reduction was already apparent by age around 44.

The receptor was derived from a man older than 75 in good health. The chain joins TRBV7-2 to TRBJ1-5, with TRBD1 identical over 11 junction bases. Sequenced material: blood. The nucleotide sequence is given as TGTGCCAGCAGTCGGACAGGGGGCTGGCAGCCCCAGCATTTT. Translated, this gives CASSRTGGWQPQHF.